Below, 4 T cell receptor beta chains from the same sample are listed, as sequenced in a study of T cell responses to AZD1222 COVID-19 vaccine. Measured with immunoSEQ multiplex PCR; TCRdb has only the in-frame clones, and not every one. The repertoire holds about 100,000 clones, with approximately 87% as singletons. The sequencing used peripheral blood, collected on day 0 of MenACWY control vaccination. The receptors originated from an adult in good health.

This clone has more than one count but fewer than ten. The V gene is TRBV7-8, the J gene TRBJ2-1; 10 bases align to TRBD2. The CDR3 consists of 16 residues. With V trimmed by 1 base and J by 7 bases, 7 bases remained unmatched. Germline V CDR1 and CDR2: SGHVS, FQNEAQ. The CDR3 coding sequence is TGTGCCAGCAGCTTAGGGGCTAGCGGGAGTTGGAATGAGCAGTTCTTC. This gives the protein CASSLGASGSWNEQFF.

The J gene is TRBJ2-3, the V gene TRBV7-2; 8 bases fit TRBD1. Germline-derived CDR1 and CDR2 are SGHTA and FQGNSA. Losses at the gene ends were 8 bases for V and 6 bases for J; bases not matched to a gene: 19. This CDR3 comprises 17 residues. The CDR3 loop is CASAISKDRASLDTQYF. The CDR3 DNA is TGTGCCAGCGCGATCTCCAAGGACAGGGCGTCCTTGGATACGCAGTATTTT.

V gene TRBV18 combines with J gene TRBJ1-1; D perhaps matches TRBD1 (6 bases). The CDR3 runs 14 residues. Trimming took off 3 bases at V and 4 bases at J, with 12 bases between the two ends. Germline V CDR1 and CDR2: KGHSH, LQKENI. CDR3 nucleotides: TGTGCCAGCTCACCCAGGGGCGCGAGCACTGAAGCTTTCTTT. The encoded protein is CASSPRGASTEAFF.

The sample holds a few counts of this clone. The chain has TRBV5-1 and TRBJ1-1; D not certain. Looked up from germline, CDR1 is SGHRS and CDR2 is YFSETQ. The V gene lost 2 bases and the J gene lost 1 base, with 12 bases spanning the gap. The CDR3 spans 15 residues. CDR3 DNA sequence: TGCGCCAGCAGCTTTAACGGGGTCGGGAACACTGAAGCTTTCTTT. Translation: CASSFNGVGNTEAFF. Complete variable domain (other parts from reference TRBV5-1 and TRBJ1-1): KAGVTQTPRYLIKTRGQQVTLSCSPISGHRSVSWYQQTPGQGLQFLFEYFSETQRNKGNFPGRFSGRQFSNSRSEMNVSTLELGDSALYLCASSFNGVGNTEAFFGQGTRLTVV.